The T cell receptor beta chain described here comes from a study of T-cell reconstitution after alpha-beta-depleted transplantation in children. The CDR3 length is 12 residues. Germline V gene sequence: CDR1 ENHRY, CDR2 SYGVKD. The J segment lost 5 bases and the V segment lost 4 bases, leaving 1 base of the junction unmatched. This clonotype was counted a few times. Using unique molecular identifiers, the investigators prepared the TCRbeta library. TCRdb processed the PCR reads anew with MiXCR; each CDR3 protein has one entry. The sample has about 580,000 distinct CDR3 sequences, 23% seen once. This sample comprised PBMCs, mostly from graft donor cells, obtained 360 days after TCRalphabeta/CD19-depleted stem cell transplant. The chain joins TRBV10-3 to TRBJ1-1, with 7 bases lining up with TRBD1. The clonotype comes from a boy under two years old who had a stem cell transplant for acute myeloid leukemia, so the T cells may come from the graft donor. CDR3: CAISATGTEAFF. CDR3 DNA: TGTGCCATCAGTGCGACAGGGACTGAAGCTTTCTTT.